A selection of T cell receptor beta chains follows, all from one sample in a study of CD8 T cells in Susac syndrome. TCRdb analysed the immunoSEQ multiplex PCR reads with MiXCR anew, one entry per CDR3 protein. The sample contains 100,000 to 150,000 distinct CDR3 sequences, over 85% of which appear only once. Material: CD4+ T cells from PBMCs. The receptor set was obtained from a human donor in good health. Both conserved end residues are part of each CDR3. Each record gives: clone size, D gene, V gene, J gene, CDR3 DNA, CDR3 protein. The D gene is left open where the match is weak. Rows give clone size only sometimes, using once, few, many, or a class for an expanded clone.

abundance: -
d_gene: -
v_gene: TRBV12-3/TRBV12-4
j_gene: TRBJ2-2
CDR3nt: TGTGCCAGCAGTGCTAAGCCGGATCACTTACCCCCAGGGGAGCTGTTTTTT
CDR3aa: CASSAKPDHLPPGELFF

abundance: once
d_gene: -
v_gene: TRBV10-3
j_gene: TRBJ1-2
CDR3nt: TGTGCCATCACGCGAGGTCAAGGCTACACCTTC
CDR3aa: CAITRGQGYTF

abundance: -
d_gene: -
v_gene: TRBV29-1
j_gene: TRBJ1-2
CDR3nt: TGCAGCGTTGGGGGGGTGACAGCCGTGGGCTATGGCTACACCTTC
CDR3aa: CSVGGVTAVGYGYTF

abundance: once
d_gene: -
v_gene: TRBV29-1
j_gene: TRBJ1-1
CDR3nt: TGCAGCGTTGAATCGCAGTTGGCCCGGGACGCTGAAGCTTTCTTT
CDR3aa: CSVESQLARDAEAFF

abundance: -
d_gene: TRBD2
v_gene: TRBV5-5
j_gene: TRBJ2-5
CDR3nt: TGTGCCAGCAGCGGATGGAGGGCTAGCGGGCCGGAGACCCAGTACTTC
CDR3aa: CASSGWRASGPETQYF

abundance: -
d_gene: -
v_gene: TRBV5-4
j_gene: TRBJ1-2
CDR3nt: TGTGCCAGCAGCTTTCCGGGTCAGGCCCGAGAAGATGGCTACACCTTC
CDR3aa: CASSFPGQAREDGYTF

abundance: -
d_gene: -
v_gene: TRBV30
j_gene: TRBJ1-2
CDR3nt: TGTGCCTGTACAACTACAAACTATGGCTACACCTTC
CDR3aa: CACTTTNYGYTF

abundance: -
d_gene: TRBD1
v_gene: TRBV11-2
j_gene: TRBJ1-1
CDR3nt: TGTGCCAGCAGCTTACGACGGACAGGGTTTTCAGCTTTCTTT
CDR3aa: CASSLRRTGFSAFF

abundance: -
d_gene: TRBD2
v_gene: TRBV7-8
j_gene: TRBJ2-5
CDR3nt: TGTGCCAGCAGCTTAGGTCGCGGGAGGGCTGGGGAGACCCAGTACTTC
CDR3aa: CASSLGRGRAGETQYF

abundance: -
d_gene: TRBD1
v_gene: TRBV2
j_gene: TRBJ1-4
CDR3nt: TGTGCCAGCAGCCGGACCGGGACAGGGATTGACGAAAAACTGTTTTTT
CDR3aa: CASSRTGTGIDEKLFF

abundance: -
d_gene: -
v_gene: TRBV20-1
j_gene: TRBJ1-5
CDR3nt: TGCAGTGCTCAAACGGCAGGGGATCAGCCCCAGCATTTT
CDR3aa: CSAQTAGDQPQHF

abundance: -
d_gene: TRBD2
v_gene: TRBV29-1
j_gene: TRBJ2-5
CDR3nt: TGCAGCGTTGCGACTAGCGGGGAAGAGACCCAGTACTTC
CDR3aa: CSVATSGEETQYF

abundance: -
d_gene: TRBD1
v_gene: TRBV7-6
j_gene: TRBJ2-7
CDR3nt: TGTGCCAGCAGCCAGGGACAGGGGAGTCGCGAGCAGTACTTC
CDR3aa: CASSQGQGSREQYF

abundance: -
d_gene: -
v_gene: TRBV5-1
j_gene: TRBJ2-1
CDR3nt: TGCGCCAGCAGGTTGGGCCGTTTCAATGAGCAGTTCTTC
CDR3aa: CASRLGRFNEQFF

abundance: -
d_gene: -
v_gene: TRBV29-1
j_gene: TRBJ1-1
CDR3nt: TGCAGCGTTGGCGACACTGAAGCTTTCTTT
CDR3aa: CSVGDTEAFF

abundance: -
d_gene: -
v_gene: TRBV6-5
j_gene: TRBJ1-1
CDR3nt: TGTGCCAGCAGCAAAGGGAGTCTGATGAACACTGAAGCTTTCTTT
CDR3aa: CASSKGSLMNTEAFF

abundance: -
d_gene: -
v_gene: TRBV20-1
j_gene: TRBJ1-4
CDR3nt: TGCAGTGCTAACGGGCTAGGGGAAAAACTGTTTTTT
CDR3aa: CSANGLGEKLFF

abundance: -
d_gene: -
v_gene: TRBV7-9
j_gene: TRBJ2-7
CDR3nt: TGTGCCAGCAGGCCCTGGAAGGGCACAAACTACGAGCAGTACTTC
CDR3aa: CASRPWKGTNYEQYF

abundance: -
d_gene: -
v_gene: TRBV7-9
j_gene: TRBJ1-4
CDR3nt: TGTGCCAGCAGCAGGGGCACGGCCTCAACTAATGAAAAACTGTTTTTT
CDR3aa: CASSRGTASTNEKLFF

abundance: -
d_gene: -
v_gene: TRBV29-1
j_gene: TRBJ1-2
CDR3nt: TGCAGCGTTGAGGTTTTAAACTATGGCTACACCTTC
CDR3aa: CSVEVLNYGYTF

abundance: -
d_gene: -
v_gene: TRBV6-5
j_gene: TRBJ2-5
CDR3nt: TGTGCCAGCAGTGCCGGGACATCCGAAGAGACCCAGTACTTC
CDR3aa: CASSAGTSEETQYF

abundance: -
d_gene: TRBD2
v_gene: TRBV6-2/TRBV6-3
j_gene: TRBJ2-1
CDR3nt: TGTGCCAGCACCCTGGGATTAGCGGGATATGAGCAGTTCTTC
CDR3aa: CASTLGLAGYEQFF

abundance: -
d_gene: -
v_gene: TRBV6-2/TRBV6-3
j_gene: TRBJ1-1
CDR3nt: TGTGCCAGCAGTCAGGTCGTCGAAGCTTTCTTT
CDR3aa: CASSQVVEAFF

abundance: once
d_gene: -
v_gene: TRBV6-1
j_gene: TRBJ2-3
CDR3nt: TGTGCCAGCAGAAGGGACTCAGGAGGGGCCCAAGTGACAGATACGCAGTATTTT
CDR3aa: CASRRDSGGAQVTDTQYF

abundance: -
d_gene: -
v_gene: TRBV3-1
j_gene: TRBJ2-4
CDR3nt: TGTGCCAGCAGCCAAGATCACGTCATTCAGTACTTC
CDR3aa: CASSQDHVIQYF

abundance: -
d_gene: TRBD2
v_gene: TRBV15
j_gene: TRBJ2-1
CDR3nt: TGTGCCACGAGGACTAGCGGGAGGAACAATGAGCAGTTCTTC
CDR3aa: CATRTSGRNNEQFF

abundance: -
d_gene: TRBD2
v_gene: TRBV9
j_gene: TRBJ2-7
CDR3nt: TGTGCCAGCTCCGTCCTAGCGGGGTCGACCTACGAGCAGTACTTC
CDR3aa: CASSVLAGSTYEQYF

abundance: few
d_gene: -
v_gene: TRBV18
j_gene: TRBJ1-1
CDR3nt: TGTGCCAGCTCACCGAGTGGGAACACTGAAGCTTTCTTT
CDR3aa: CASSPSGNTEAFF

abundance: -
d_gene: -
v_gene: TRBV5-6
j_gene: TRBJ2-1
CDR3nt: TGTGCCAGCAGCACTGGCACAGTCAATAATGAGCAGTTCTTC
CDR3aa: CASSTGTVNNEQFF

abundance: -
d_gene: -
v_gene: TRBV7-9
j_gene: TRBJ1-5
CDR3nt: TGTGCCAGCAGCTTAGGAGTAGTATCCAATCAGCCCCAGCATTTT
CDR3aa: CASSLGVVSNQPQHF

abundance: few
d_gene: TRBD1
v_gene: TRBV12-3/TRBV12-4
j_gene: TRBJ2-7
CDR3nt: TGTGCCAGCACCCGGGACAGCAACTCCTACGAGCAGTACTTC
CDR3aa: CASTRDSNSYEQYF

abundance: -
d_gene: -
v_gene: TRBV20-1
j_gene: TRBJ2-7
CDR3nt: TGCAGTGCTAGAGGTGGGGCCCCCTACGAGCAGTACTTC
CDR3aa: CSARGGAPYEQYF

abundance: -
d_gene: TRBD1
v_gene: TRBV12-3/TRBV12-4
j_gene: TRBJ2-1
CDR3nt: TGTGCCAGCAGTTTCCAGGGGGTATGGACGCAGTTCTTC
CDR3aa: CASSFQGVWTQFF

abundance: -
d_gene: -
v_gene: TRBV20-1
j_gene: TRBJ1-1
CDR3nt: TGCAGTGCTAGTCTCCGGAACACTGAAGCTTTCTTT
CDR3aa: CSASLRNTEAFF

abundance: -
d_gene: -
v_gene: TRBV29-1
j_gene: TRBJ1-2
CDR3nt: TGCAGCGTTGATCCCAAAATGGGGGGCTACACCTTC
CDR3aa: CSVDPKMGGYTF

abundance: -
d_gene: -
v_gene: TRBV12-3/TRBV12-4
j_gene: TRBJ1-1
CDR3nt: TGTGCCAGCAGTGGGGAGGGGTTCACTGAAGCTTTCTTT
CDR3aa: CASSGEGFTEAFF

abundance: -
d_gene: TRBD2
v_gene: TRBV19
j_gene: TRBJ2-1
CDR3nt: TGTGCCAGTAGTACCATGGGACTAGCGGCCACTAGCTCCTACAATGAGCAGTTCTTC
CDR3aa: CASSTMGLAATSSYNEQFF

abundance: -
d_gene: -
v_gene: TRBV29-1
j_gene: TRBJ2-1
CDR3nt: TGCAGCGGTGCTCCGGGACACTACAATGAGCAGTTCTTC
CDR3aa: CSGAPGHYNEQFF

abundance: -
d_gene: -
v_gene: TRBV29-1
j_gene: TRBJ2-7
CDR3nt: TGCAGCGTTCAAAGCGGGACAGCGTACGAGCAGTACTTC
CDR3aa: CSVQSGTAYEQYF

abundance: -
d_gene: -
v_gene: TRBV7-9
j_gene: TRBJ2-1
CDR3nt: TGTGCCAGCAGCTATAGAGATGAGCAGTTCTTC
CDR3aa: CASSYRDEQFF

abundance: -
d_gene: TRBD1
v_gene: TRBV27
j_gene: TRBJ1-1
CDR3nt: TGTGCCAGCAGTTCCGACAGGGTACGTCCCCGTGAAGCTTTCTTT
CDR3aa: CASSSDRVRPREAFF

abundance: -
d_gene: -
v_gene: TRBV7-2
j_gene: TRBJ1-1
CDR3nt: TGTGCCAGCAGCCTCGCTAAGAGGAGGAACACTGAAGCTTTCTTT
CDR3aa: CASSLAKRRNTEAFF

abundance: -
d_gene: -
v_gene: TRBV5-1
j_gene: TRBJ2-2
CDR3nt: TGCGCCAGCAGCTCAAATTCCGGGGAGCTGTTTTTT
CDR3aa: CASSSNSGELFF

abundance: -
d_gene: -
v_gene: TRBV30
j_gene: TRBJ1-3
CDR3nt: TGTGCCTGGAGCTCCGCCCGGGGAATCGCTGGAAACACCATATATTTT
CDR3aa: CAWSSARGIAGNTIYF

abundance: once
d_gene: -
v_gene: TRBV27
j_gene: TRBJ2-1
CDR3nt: TGTGCCAGCACTCTCTTGGGGGGCTCCTACAATGAGCAGTTCTTC
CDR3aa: CASTLLGGSYNEQFF

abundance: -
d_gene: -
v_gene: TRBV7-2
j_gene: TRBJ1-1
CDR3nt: TGTGCCAGCAGCTTAGAACGCGGGGGGTTCAACACTGAAGCTTTCTTT
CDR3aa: CASSLERGGFNTEAFF

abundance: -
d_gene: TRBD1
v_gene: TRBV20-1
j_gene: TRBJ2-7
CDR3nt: TGCAGTGCTACGGACAGGTCCCCATCCTACGAGCAGTACTTC
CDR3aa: CSATDRSPSYEQYF

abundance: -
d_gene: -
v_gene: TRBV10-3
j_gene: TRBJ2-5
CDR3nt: TGTGCCATCACCGGAGGGGGACAAAAAGAGACCCAGTACTTC
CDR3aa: CAITGGGQKETQYF

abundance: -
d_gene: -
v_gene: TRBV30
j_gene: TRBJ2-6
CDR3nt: TGTGCCTGTCCCCATGGGGCTGGGGCCAACGTCCTGACTTTC
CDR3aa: CACPHGAGANVLTF

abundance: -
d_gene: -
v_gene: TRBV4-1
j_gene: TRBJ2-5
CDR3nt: TGCGCCAGCAGCCAACCTCCTAGGGGGGGCTCAGACCAGTACTTC
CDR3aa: CASSQPPRGGSDQYF

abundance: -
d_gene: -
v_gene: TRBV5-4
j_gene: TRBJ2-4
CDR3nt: TGTGCCAGCAGCTTGGATGTGAAGGACATTCAGTACTTC
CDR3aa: CASSLDVKDIQYF

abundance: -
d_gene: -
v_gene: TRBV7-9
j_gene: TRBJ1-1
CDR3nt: TGTGCCAGCAGCTTAGCGATGGGGACTGAAGCTTTCTTT
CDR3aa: CASSLAMGTEAFF

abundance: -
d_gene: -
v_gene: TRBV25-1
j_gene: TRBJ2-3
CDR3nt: TGTGCCAGCAGTAAAGTTGGCACAGATACGCAGTATTTT
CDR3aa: CASSKVGTDTQYF